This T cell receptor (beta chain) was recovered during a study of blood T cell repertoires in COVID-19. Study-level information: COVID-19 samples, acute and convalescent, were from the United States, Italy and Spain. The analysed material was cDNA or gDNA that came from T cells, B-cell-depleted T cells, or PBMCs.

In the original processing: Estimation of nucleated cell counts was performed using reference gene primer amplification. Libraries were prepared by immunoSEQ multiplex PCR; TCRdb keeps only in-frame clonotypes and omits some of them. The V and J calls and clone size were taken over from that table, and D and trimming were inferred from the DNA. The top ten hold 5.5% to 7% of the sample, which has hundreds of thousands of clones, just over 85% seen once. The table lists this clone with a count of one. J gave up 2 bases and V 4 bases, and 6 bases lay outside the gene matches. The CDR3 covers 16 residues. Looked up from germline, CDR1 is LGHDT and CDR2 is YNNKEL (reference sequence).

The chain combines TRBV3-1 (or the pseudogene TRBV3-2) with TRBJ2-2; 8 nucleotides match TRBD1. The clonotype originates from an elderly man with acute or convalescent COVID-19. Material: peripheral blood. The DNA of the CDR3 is TGTGCCAGCAGCCGGTCCGGGACAGGCAACACCGGGGAGCTGTTTTTT. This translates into CASSRSGTGNTGELFF.